These 4 T cell receptor beta chains share one sample of origin, sequenced in a study of radiotherapy plus CTLA-4 blockade in lung cancer. TCRdb's copy holds only in-frame clones and misses some; the assay was immunoSEQ multiplex PCR. The sample yields approximately 76,000 clones, around 81% seen once. The source was peripheral blood, collected from a patient treated with radiotherapy plus ipilimumab. These TCRs come from a human donor with non-small cell lung cancer who had a partial response to radiotherapy plus ipilimumab. Some clones in this sample may be carry-over from other donors' samples.

This clone was seen a few times. V is TRBV7-6 and J is TRBJ2-5, with 16 bases lining up with TRBD2. Germline CDR1 SGHVS, CDR2 FNYEAQ. Trimming removed 5 bases from V and 9 bases from J; junction bases left unmatched: 6. There are 15 residues in the CDR3. The CDR3 nucleotides read TGTGCCAGCAGCCAAGGGACTAGCGGGGGGGTGGCCCAGTACTTC. It translates to CASSQGTSGGVAQYF. The whole variable domain, remainder taken from reference TRBV7-6 and TRBJ2-5, is GAGVSQSPRYKVTKRGQDVALRCDPISGHVSLYWYRQALGQGPEFLTYFNYEAQQDKSGLPNDRFSAERPEGSISTLTIQRTEQRDSAMYRCASSQGTSGGVAQYFGPGTRLLVL.

A word on this clone: At one end the junction does not follow the germline gene, possibly because of a read error. V and J are TRBV10-3 and TRBJ1-5; D not certain. Germline CDR1 reads ENHRY; CDR2 reads SYGVKD. The CDR3 spans 14 residues. Here the CDR3 DNA reads TGTGCCAGCAGTTATTTCCAGACAAATCAGCCCCAGCATTTT. Protein product: CASSYFQTNQPQHF.

The rearrangement joins TRBV5-1 to TRBJ2-5, with TRBD2 matching over 14 bases. The germline CDR1 and CDR2 sequences are SGHRS and YFSETQ. Trimming cost V 4 bases and J 0 bases; bases outside gene matches: 5. This CDR3 is built from 17 residues. CDR3 DNA: TGCGCCAGCAGCCCCGGGACTAGCGGGGGATACCAAGAGACCCAGTACTTC. This codes for CASSPGTSGGYQETQYF.

The genes are TRBV4-2 and TRBJ2-3; 7 bases line up with TRBD2. V lost 3 bases to trimming and J lost 3 bases; unmatched junction nucleotides: 3. The CDR3 length is 14 residues. The germline CDR1 and CDR2 sequences are LGHNA and YNFKEQ. The CDR3 region is CASSQGGSTDTQYF. The CDR3 DNA reads TGTGCCAGCAGCCAGGGGGGGAGTACAGATACGCAGTATTTT.